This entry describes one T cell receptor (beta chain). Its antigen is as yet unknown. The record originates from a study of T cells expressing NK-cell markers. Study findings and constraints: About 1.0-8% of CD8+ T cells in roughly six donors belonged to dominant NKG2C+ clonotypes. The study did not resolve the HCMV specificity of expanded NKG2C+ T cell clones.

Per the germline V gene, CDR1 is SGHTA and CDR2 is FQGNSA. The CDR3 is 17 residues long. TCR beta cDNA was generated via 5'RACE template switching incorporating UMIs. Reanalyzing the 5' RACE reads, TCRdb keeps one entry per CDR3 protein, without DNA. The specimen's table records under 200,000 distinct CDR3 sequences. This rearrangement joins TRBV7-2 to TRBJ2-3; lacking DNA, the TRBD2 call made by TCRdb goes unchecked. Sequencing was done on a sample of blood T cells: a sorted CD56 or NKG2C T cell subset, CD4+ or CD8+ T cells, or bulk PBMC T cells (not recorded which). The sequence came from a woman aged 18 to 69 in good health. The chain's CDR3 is CASSLRLAGGRTDTQYF.